This T cell receptor beta chain comes out of a study of CD8 T cells in Susac syndrome. Overall study: Treatment status at blood draw for the Susac syndrome patients was therapy-naive, corticosteroids, or intravenous immunoglobulin alone.

V gave up 8 bases and J gave up 2 bases; unmatched junction bases: 18. Germline loops: CDR1 MNHEY, CDR2 SVGEGT. The CDR3 runs to 19 residues. This clonotype was seen a single time. The RNA input was about 0.5 to 1 ug, and it was reverse transcribed with random hexamers. An immunoSEQ multiplex PCR amplified TCR beta CDR3 over 54 Vbeta and 13 Jbeta. TCRdb reprocessed the immunoSEQ multiplex PCR reads with MiXCR, giving one entry per CDR3 protein. The sample shows more than 85,000 distinct CDR3 sequences, just under 95% of them seen only once. Sequencing targeted TCR beta in blood CD8+ and CD4+ T cells. The CD8+ and CD4+ T cells were negatively isolated, with the TEMRA cells enriched by FACS.

The V call is TRBV6-2 or TRBV6-3, the J call TRBJ2-1, with 10 bases identical to TRBD2. Sequenced input: CD4+ T cells from PBMCs. The TCR sequence derives from a human donor with Susac syndrome. The CDR3 DNA sequence: TGTGCCAGCTATCATGCGCGGCTAGCGGGGGTCCCTACCTACAATGAGCAGTTCTTC. Amino acids: CASYHARLAGVPTYNEQFF.